This TCR beta chain stems from a study of OX40 agonist ivuxolimab in advanced cancers. Profiling relied on immunoSEQ multiplex PCR, and the TCRdb table lists in-frame clones only, not all of them. Of 50,000 to 70,000 clones listed, 75% to 90% are singletons. The source material was CD4+ or CD8+ T cells sorted from blood, sampled in a trial of the OX40 agonist ivuxolimab. This TCR was sampled from an adult with an advanced solid tumor such as melanoma, head and neck, liver or kidney cancer.

The CDR3 nucleotides are TGTGCCAGTAGTATAGACCCCGACAGCTATAATTCACCCCTCCACTTT. Its protein is CASSIDPDSYNSPLHF. The V and J genes are TRBV19 and TRBJ1-6, with TRBD1 as a possible D gene (5 bases). The CDR3 is made up of 16 amino acids. Germline CDR1 LNHDA, CDR2 SQIVND (reference sequence). The V end was cut by 0 bases, the J end by 3 bases, with 9 bases between.